This T cell receptor (beta chain) comes out of a study of blood T cells in healthy people across ages. Findings of the study overall: Whereas aged donors had fewer naive CD4+ cells, long-lived donors had more of them and higher diversity. TCR beta diversity per million T cells fell roughly linearly with age.

Germline CDR1 ENHRY, CDR2 SYGVKD. V gave up 6 bases and J gave up 2 bases, with 6 bases separating them. The CDR3 totals 12 residues. Ranging in age from about 6 to 95, the donors were healthy Caucasian individuals from Russia. Each sample provided at least 6 micrograms of extracted total RNA. In this sample, this clonotype turned up a few times. Its antigen is still unknown. For the second PCR, which ran for about 6 to 12 cycles, a sample-barcoded 5' primer and a J-beta primer mix were used. TCRdb fed the 5' RACE reads into MiXCR, producing one record per CDR3 protein. This table has fewer than 2,000,000 distinct CDR3 sequences, about 39% appearing once.

The genes are TRBV10-3 and TRBJ2-3; D remains unclear. The sequenced material came from blood. This sequence originates from a human donor in good health. The CDR3 reads CAIRTNTDTQYF. The DNA of the CDR3 is TGTGCCATCAGGACAAACACAGATACGCAGTATTTT.